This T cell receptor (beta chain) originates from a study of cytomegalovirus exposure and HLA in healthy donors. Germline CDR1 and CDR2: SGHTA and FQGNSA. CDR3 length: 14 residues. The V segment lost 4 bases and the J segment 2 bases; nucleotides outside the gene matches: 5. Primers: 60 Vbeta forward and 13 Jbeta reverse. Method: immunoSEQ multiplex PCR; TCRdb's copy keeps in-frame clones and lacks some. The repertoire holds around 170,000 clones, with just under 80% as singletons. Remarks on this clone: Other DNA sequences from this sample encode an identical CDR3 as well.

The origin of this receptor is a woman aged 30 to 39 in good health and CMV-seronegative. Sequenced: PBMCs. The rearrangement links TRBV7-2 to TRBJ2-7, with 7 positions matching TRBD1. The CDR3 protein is CASSWGTATYEQYF. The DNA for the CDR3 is TGTGCCAGCAGCTGGGGGACAGCAACCTACGAGCAGTACTTC. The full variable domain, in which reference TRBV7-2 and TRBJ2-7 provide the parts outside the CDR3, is GAGVSQSPSNKVTEKGKDVELRCDPISGHTALYWYRQSLGQGLEFLIYFQGNSAPDKSGLPSDRFSAERTGGSVSTLTIQRTQQEDSAVYLCASSWGTATYEQYFGPGTRLTVT.